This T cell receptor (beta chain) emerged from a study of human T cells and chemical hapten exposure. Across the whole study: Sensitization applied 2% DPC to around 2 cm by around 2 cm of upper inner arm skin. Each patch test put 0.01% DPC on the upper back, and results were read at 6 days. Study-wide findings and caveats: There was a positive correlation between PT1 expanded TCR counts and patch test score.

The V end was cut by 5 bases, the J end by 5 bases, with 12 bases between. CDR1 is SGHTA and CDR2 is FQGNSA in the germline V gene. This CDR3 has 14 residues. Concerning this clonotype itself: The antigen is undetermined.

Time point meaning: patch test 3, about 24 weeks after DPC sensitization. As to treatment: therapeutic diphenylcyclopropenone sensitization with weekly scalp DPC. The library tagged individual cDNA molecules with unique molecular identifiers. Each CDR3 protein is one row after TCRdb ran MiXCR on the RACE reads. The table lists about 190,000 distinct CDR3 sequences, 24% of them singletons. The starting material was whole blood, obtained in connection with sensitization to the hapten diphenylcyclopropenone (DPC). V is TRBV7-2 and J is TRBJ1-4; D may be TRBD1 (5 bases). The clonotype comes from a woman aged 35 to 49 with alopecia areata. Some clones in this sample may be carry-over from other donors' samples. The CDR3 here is CASSQGISNEKLFF. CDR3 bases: TGTGCCAGCAGCCAGGGAATATCGAATGAAAAACTGTTTTTT. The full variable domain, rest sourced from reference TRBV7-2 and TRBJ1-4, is GAGVSQSPSNKVTEKGKDVELRCDPISGHTALYWYRQSLGQGLEFLIYFQGNSAPDKSGLPSDRFSAERTGGSVSTLTIQRTQQEDSAVYLCASSQGISNEKLFFGSGTQLSVL.